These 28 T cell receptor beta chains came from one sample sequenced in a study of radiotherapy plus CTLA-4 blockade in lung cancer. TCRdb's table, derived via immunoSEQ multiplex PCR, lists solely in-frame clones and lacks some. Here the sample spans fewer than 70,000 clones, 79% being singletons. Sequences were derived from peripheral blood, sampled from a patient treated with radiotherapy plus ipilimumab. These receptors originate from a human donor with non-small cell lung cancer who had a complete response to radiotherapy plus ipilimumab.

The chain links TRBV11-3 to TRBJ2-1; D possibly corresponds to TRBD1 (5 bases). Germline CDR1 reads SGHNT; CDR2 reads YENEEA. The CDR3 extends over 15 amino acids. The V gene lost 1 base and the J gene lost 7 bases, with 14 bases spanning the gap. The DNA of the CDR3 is TGTGCCAGCAGCTTAGCCAGGGCCTTACGAAATGAGCAGTTCTTC. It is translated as CASSLARALRNEQFF.

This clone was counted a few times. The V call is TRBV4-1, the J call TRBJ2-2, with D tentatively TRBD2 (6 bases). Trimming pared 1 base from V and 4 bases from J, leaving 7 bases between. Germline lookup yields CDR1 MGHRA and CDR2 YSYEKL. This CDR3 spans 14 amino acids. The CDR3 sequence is CASSQAGVTGELFF. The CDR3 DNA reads TGCGCCAGCAGCCAAGCGGGGGTCACCGGGGAGCTGTTTTTT.

The CDR3 reads CASSPRQGATDTQYF. CDR3 coding DNA: TGTGCCAGCAGCCCCCGACAGGGTGCGACAGATACGCAGTATTTT. The chain couples TRBV9 to TRBJ2-3; the match to TRBD1 covers 7 bases. The junction had 8 bases not matched to a gene; V was cut back by 4 bases and J by 3 bases. The CDR3 length is 15 residues. The germline CDR1 and CDR2 sequences are SGDLS and YYNGEE.

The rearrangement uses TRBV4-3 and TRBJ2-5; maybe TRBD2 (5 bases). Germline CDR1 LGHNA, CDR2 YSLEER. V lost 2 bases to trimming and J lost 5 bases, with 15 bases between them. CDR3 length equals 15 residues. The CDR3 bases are TGCGCCAGCAGCCAATTTGGTGAGGGCAGGGAGACCCAGTACTTC. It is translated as CASSQFGEGRETQYF.

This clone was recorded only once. The CDR3 sequence is CASSLRTGQFDNEQFF. CDR3 coding DNA: TGTGCCAGCAGCTTACGAACGGGACAGTTTGACAATGAGCAGTTCTTC. V gene TRBV7-6 combines with J gene TRBJ2-1; 7 bases match TRBD1. With 2 bases clipped from V and 5 bases from J, the junction kept 9 bases outside the gene matches. This CDR3 spans 16 amino acids. Germline V gene sequence: CDR1 SGHVS, CDR2 FNYEAQ.

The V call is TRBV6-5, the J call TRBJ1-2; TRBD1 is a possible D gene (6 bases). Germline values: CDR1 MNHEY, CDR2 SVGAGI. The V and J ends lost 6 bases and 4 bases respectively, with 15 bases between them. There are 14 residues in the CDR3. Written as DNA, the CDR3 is TGTGCCAGCAGGGGAACAGGGAGGATCTATGGCTACACCTTC. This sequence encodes CASRGTGRIYGYTF.

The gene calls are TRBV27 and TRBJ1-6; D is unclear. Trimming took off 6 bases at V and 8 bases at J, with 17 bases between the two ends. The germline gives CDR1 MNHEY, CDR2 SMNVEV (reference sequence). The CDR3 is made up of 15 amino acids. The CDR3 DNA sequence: TGTGCCAGCAGGATGGACCCCACTACTGATTCACCCCTCCACTTT. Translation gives CASRMDPTTDSPLHF.

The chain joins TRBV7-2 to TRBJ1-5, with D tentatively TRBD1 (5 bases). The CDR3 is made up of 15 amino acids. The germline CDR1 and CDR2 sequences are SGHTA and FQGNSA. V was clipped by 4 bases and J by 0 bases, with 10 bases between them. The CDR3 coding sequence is TGTGCCAGCAGCTGGGGGGGGGATAGCAATCAGCCCCAGCATTTT. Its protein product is CASSWGGDSNQPQHF.

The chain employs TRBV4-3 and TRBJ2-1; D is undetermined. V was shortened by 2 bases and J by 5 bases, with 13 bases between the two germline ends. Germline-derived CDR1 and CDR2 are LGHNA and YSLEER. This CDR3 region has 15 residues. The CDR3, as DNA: TGCGCCAGCAGCCAAATTTTGGAGCTGAACAATGAGCAGTTCTTC. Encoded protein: CASSQILELNNEQFF.

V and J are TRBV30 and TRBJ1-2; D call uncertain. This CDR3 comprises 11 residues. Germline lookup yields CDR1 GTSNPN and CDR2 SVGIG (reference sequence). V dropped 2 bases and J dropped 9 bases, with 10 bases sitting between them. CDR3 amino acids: CAWSRHPSYTF. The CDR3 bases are TGTGCCTGGAGTCGGCATCCAAGCTACACCTTC.

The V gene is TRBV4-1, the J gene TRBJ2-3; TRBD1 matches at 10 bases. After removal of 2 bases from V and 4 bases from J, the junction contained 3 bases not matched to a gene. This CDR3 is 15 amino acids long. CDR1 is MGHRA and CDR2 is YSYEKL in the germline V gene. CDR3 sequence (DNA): TGCGCCAGCAGCCAAAGCGGACAGGGGGCAGATACGCAGTATTTT. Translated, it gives CASSQSGQGADTQYF.

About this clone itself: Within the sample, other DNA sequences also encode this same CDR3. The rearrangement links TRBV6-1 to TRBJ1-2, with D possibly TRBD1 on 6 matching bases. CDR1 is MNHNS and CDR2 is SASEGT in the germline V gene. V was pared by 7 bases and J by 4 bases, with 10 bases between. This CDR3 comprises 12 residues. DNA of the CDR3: TGTGCCAGCACCAGGGGTGGCTATGGCTACACCTTC. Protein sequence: CASTRGGYGYTF.

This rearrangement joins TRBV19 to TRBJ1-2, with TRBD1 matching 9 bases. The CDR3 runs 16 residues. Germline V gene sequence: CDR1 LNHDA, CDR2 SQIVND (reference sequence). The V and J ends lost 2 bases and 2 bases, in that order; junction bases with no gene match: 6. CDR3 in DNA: TGTGCCAGTAGTATACTCCCGGGACAGGGCAACTATGGCTACACCTTC. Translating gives CASSILPGQGNYGYTF.

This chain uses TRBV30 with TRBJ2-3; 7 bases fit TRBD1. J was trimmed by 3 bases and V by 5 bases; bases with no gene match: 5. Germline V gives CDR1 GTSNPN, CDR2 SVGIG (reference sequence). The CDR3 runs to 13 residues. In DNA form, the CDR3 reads TGTGCCTGGGTCGCACAGGGGACAGATACGCAGTATTTT. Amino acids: CAWVAQGTDTQYF.

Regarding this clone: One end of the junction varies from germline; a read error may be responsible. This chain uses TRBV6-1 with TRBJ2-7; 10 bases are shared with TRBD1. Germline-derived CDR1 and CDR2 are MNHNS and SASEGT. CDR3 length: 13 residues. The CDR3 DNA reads TGCGCCAGTGCGAGACAGGGGGCTAACGAGCAGTACTTC. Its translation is CASARQGANEQYF.

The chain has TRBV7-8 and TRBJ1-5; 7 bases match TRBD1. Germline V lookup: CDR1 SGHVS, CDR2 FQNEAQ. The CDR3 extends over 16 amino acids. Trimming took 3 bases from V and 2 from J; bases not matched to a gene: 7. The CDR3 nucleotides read TGTGCCAGCAGCTTCGACAGGGTCTCGGGCAATCAGCCCCAGCATTTT. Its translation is CASSFDRVSGNQPQHF.

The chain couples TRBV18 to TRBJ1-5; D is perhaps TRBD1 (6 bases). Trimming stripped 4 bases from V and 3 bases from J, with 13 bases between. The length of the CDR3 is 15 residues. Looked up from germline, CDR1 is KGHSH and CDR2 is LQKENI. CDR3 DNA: TGTGCCAGCTCACGGCAGACAGGCCCCAATCAGCCCCAGCATTTT. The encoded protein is CASSRQTGPNQPQHF. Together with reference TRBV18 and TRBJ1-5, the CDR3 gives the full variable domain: NAGVMQNPRHLVRRRGQEARLRCSPMKGHSHVYWYRQLPEEGLKFMVYLQKENIIDESGMPKERFSAEFPKEGPSILRIQQVVRGDSAAYFCASSRQTGPNQPQHFGDGTRLSIL.

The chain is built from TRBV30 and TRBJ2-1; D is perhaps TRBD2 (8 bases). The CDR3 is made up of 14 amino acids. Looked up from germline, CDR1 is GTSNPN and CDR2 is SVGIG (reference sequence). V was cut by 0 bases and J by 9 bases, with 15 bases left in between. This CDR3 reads CAWSVLAAGGEQFF. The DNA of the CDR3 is TGTGCCTGGAGTGTACTAGCGGCAGGGGGTGAGCAGTTCTTC.

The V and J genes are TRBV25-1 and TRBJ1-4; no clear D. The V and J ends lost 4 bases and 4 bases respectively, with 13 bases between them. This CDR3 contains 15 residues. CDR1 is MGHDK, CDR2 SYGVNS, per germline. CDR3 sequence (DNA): TGTGCCAGCAGTGTAGTGGGCGTTAATAATGAAAAACTGTTTTTT. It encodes CASSVVGVNNEKLFF.

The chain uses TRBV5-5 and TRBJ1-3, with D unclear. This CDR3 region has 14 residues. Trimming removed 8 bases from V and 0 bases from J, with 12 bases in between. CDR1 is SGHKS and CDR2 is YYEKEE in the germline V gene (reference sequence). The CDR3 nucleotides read TGTGCCAGTGCGAAGACCGGCTCTGGAAACACCATATATTTT. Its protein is CASAKTGSGNTIYF.

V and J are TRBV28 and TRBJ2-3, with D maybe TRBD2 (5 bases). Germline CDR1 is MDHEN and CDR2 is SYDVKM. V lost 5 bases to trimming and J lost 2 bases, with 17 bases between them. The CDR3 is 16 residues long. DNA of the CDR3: TGTGCCAGCAGTCCATCTAGCCCACCCCCCACAGATACGCAGTATTTT. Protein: CASSPSSPPPTDTQYF.

As DNA, the CDR3 is TGTGCCAGCAGCCCGAGGGGAGGGGACTATGGCTACACCTTC. Its translation is CASSPRGGDYGYTF. V and J are TRBV28 and TRBJ1-2; D perhaps matches TRBD1 (5 bases). The ends were cut back, 6 bases at V and 3 bases at J, with 14 bases in the middle. Per germline, CDR1 MDHEN and CDR2 SYDVKM. The CDR3 loop spans 14 amino acids.

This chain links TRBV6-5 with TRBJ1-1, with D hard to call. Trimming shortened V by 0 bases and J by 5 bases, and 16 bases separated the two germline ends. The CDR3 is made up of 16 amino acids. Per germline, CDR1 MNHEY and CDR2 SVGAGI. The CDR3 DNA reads TGTGCCAGCAGTTACTCTCGGCAGGAGATGAGTACTGAAGCTTTCTTT. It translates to CASSYSRQEMSTEAFF.

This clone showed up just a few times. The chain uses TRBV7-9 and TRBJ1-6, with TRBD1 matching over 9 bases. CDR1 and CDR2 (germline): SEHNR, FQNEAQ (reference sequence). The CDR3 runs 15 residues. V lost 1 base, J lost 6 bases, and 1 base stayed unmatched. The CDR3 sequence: CASSLGTGVNSPLHF. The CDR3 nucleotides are TGTGCCAGCAGCTTAGGGACAGGGGTTAATTCACCCCTCCACTTT.

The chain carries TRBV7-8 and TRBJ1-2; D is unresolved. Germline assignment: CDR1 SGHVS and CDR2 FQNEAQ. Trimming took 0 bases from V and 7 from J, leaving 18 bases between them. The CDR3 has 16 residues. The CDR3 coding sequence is TGTGCCAGCAGCTTAGCTCGACCGAGTCTCCCCGGTGGCTACACCTTC. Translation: CASSLARPSLPGGYTF.

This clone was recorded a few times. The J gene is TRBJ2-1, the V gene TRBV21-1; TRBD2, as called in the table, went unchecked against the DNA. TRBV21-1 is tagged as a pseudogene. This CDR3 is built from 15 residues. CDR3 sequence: CASSNPSGRGGEQFF. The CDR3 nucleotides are TGTGCCAGCAGCAATCCTAGCGGGAGGGGGGGTGAGCAGTTCTTC.

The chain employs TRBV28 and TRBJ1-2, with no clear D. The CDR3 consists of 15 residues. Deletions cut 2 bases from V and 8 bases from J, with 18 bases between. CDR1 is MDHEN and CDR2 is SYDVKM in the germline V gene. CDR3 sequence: CASSLVLSSPWGYTF. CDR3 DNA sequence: TGTGCCAGCAGTTTAGTTTTATCCAGTCCATGGGGCTACACCTTC.

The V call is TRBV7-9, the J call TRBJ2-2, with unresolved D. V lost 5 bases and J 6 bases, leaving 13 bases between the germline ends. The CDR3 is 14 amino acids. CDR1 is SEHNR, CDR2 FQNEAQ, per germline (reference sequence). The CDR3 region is CASSPSTAPGELFF. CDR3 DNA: TGTGCCAGCAGCCCTAGTACGGCCCCCGGGGAGCTGTTTTTT.